This is a list of T cell receptor beta chains from one sample in a study of spatial heterogeneity in lung cancer. TCRdb re-called the 5' RACE reads with MiXCR, one entry per CDR3 protein. The sample includes tens of thousands of distinct CDR3 sequences, approximately 14% of them seen just once. The sequencing used PBMCs, collected at surgery. The receptors originated from a male donor with early-stage non-small cell lung cancer. CDR3s include the opening cysteine and the closing phenylalanine or tryptophan. The order of the fields is D gene, J gene, V gene, clone size, CDR3 protein, CDR3 DNA. D genes are given only for firm matches. Where a row states a size, it is once, few, many or the class of an expanded clone; other rows omit it.

d_call: TRBD1
j_call: TRBJ2-1
v_call: TRBV7-2
clone_size: many
cdr3_aa: CASSRDRGSYNEQFF
cdr3_nt: TGTGCCAGCAGCCGGGACAGGGGTTCCTACAATGAGCAGTTCTTC

d_call: .
j_call: TRBJ1-1
v_call: TRBV5-1
clone_size: many
cdr3_aa: CASTHPWAVRTEAFF
cdr3_nt: TGCGCCAGCACCCACCCGTGGGCGGTGAGGACTGAAGCTTTCTTT

d_call: .
j_call: TRBJ1-6
v_call: TRBV10-3
clone_size: many
cdr3_aa: CAISQDLGVYSPLHF
cdr3_nt: TGTGCCATCAGCCAGGATCTAGGGGTTTATTCACCCCTCCACTTT

d_call: .
j_call: TRBJ2-5
v_call: TRBV12-3/TRBV12-4
clone_size: few
cdr3_aa: CASSPRFGDDQETQYF
cdr3_nt: TGTGCCAGCAGCCCCCGGTTTGGCGACGACCAAGAGACCCAGTACTTC

d_call: .
j_call: TRBJ2-3
v_call: TRBV5-6
clone_size: many
cdr3_aa: CASAGYVTDTQYF
cdr3_nt: TGTGCCAGCGCAGGGTACGTCACAGATACGCAGTATTTT

d_call: .
j_call: TRBJ2-1
v_call: TRBV20-1
clone_size: few
cdr3_aa: CSAPTARALFF
cdr3_nt: TGCAGTGCCCCAACCGCTAGAGCCCTGTTCTTC

d_call: TRBD1
j_call: TRBJ1-2
v_call: TRBV5-4
clone_size: many
cdr3_aa: CASRRQGEYGYTF
cdr3_nt: TGTGCCAGCAGGCGACAGGGCGAATATGGCTACACCTTC

d_call: .
j_call: TRBJ2-2
v_call: TRBV7-9
clone_size: many
cdr3_aa: CASSLPGGELFF
cdr3_nt: TGTGCCAGCAGCTTACCCGGCGGGGAGCTGTTTTTT

d_call: .
j_call: TRBJ2-1
v_call: TRBV7-9
clone_size: many
cdr3_aa: CASSPPLAAAHSSYNEQFF
cdr3_nt: TGTGCCAGCAGCCCCCCCTTAGCGGCAGCCCATAGCTCCTACAATGAGCAGTTCTTC

d_call: .
j_call: TRBJ2-3
v_call: TRBV6-2/TRBV6-3
clone_size: few
cdr3_aa: CASTGSSTDTQYF
cdr3_nt: TGTGCCAGCACAGGGTCTAGCACAGATACGCAGTATTTT

d_call: .
j_call: TRBJ2-5
v_call: TRBV5-1
clone_size: .
cdr3_aa: CASSLVFQETQYF
cdr3_nt: TGCGCCAGCAGCTTGGTTTTCCAAGAGACCCAGTACTTC

d_call: TRBD2
j_call: TRBJ2-1
v_call: TRBV5-6
clone_size: .
cdr3_aa: CASSFGLAGAREQFF
cdr3_nt: TGTGCCAGCAGCTTTGGCCTAGCGGGGGCCAGGGAGCAGTTCTTC

d_call: TRBD2
j_call: TRBJ2-3
v_call: TRBV3-1
clone_size: .
cdr3_aa: CASSQERLAAAQYF
cdr3_nt: TGTGCCAGCAGCCAAGAGAGACTAGCGGCGGCGCAGTATTTT

d_call: TRBD1
j_call: TRBJ1-4
v_call: TRBV12-3/TRBV12-4
clone_size: many
cdr3_aa: CASSLRGGTGRAEKLFF
cdr3_nt: TGTGCCAGCAGTTTACGTGGAGGGACAGGGAGGGCTGAAAAACTGTTTTTT

d_call: .
j_call: TRBJ2-7
v_call: TRBV5-1
clone_size: many
cdr3_aa: CASRPDTALYEQYF
cdr3_nt: TGCGCCAGCAGACCGGACACCGCCCTTTACGAGCAGTACTTC

d_call: .
j_call: TRBJ1-4
v_call: TRBV5-6
clone_size: many
cdr3_aa: CASSLGSLEKLFF
cdr3_nt: TGTGCCAGCAGCTTGGGCAGTCTTGAAAAACTGTTTTTT

d_call: .
j_call: TRBJ2-1
v_call: TRBV10-3
clone_size: many
cdr3_aa: CAIMPGDGSEQFF
cdr3_nt: TGTGCCATCATGCCGGGAGACGGGAGTGAGCAGTTCTTC

d_call: .
j_call: TRBJ2-3
v_call: TRBV29-1
clone_size: .
cdr3_aa: CSAPIEGDTQYF
cdr3_nt: TGCAGCGCCCCAATCGAAGGGGATACGCAGTATTTT

d_call: .
j_call: TRBJ2-2
v_call: TRBV19
clone_size: .
cdr3_aa: CASSIALEGELFF
cdr3_nt: TGTGCCAGTAGTATAGCATTAGAAGGGGAGCTGTTTTTT

d_call: TRBD1
j_call: TRBJ2-7
v_call: TRBV5-1
clone_size: few
cdr3_aa: CASSLGWDRGFYEQYF
cdr3_nt: TGCGCCAGCAGCTTGGGTTGGGACAGGGGATTTTACGAGCAGTACTTC

d_call: .
j_call: TRBJ2-2
v_call: TRBV20-1
clone_size: .
cdr3_aa: CSASIPGEGTGELFF
cdr3_nt: TGCAGTGCTAGTATTCCAGGGGAGGGCACCGGGGAGCTGTTTTTT

d_call: .
j_call: TRBJ2-2
v_call: TRBV7-3
clone_size: .
cdr3_aa: CASSSVGETGELFF
cdr3_nt: TGTGCCAGCAGTTCGGTAGGGGAGACCGGGGAGCTGTTTTTT

d_call: TRBD1
j_call: TRBJ1-4
v_call: TRBV12-3/TRBV12-4
clone_size: .
cdr3_aa: CASSTTGVGEKLFF
cdr3_nt: TGTGCCAGCAGTACTACAGGGGTCGGGGAAAAACTGTTTTTT

d_call: .
j_call: TRBJ1-4
v_call: TRBV3-1
clone_size: .
cdr3_aa: CASTTTATNEKLFF
cdr3_nt: TGTGCCAGTACTACAACGGCAACTAATGAAAAACTGTTTTTT

d_call: .
j_call: TRBJ2-1
v_call: TRBV20-1
clone_size: few
cdr3_aa: CSAESYNEQFF
cdr3_nt: TGCAGTGCCGAATCGTACAATGAGCAGTTCTTC

d_call: TRBD2
j_call: TRBJ2-5
v_call: TRBV4-2
clone_size: few
cdr3_aa: CASSQDPLAGETQYF
cdr3_nt: TGTGCCAGCAGCCAAGATCCACTAGCGGGCGAGACCCAGTACTTC

d_call: TRBD2
j_call: TRBJ2-1
v_call: TRBV7-9
clone_size: many
cdr3_aa: CASSSGLPSGNEQFF
cdr3_nt: TGTGCCAGCAGCTCGGGACTACCCTCCGGCAATGAGCAGTTCTTC

d_call: .
j_call: TRBJ2-2
v_call: TRBV2
clone_size: many
cdr3_aa: CASSVIRTGELFF
cdr3_nt: TGTGCCAGCAGTGTCATCCGAACCGGGGAGCTGTTTTTT

d_call: TRBD2
j_call: TRBJ2-4
v_call: TRBV30
clone_size: few
cdr3_aa: CAWSAGREIKNIQYF
cdr3_nt: TGTGCCTGGAGTGCGGGGCGGGAGATAAAAAACATTCAGTACTTC

d_call: .
j_call: TRBJ2-2
v_call: TRBV4-2
clone_size: .
cdr3_aa: CASSQDPYRPGAGELFF
cdr3_nt: TGTGCCAGCAGCCAAGATCCGTACCGACCGGGTGCCGGGGAGCTGTTTTTT

d_call: .
j_call: TRBJ2-7
v_call: TRBV30
clone_size: few
cdr3_aa: CAWSVLKRSSYEQYF
cdr3_nt: TGTGCCTGGAGTGTACTAAAGCGGAGCTCCTACGAGCAGTACTTC

d_call: .
j_call: TRBJ1-6
v_call: TRBV3-1
clone_size: many
cdr3_aa: CASSQGVEDSPLHF
cdr3_nt: TGTGCCAGCAGCCAAGGGGTAGAGGATTCACCCCTCCACTTT

d_call: .
j_call: TRBJ1-1
v_call: TRBV10-3
clone_size: many
cdr3_aa: CAISEPGPNTEAFF
cdr3_nt: TGTGCCATCAGTGAGCCGGGCCCGAACACTGAAGCTTTCTTT

d_call: .
j_call: TRBJ2-1
v_call: TRBV21-1
clone_size: .
cdr3_aa: CASSDLSTGGASYNEQFF
cdr3_nt: TGTGCCAGCAGCGACCTATCCACAGGGGGCGCCTCCTACAATGAGCAGTTCTTC

d_call: TRBD1
j_call: TRBJ2-5
v_call: TRBV5-1
clone_size: .
cdr3_aa: CASSPTGQGMETQYF
cdr3_nt: TGCGCCAGCAGCCCGACGGGACAGGGGATGGAGACCCAGTACTTC

d_call: .
j_call: TRBJ2-5
v_call: TRBV5-1
clone_size: many
cdr3_aa: CASSLAGRQETQYF
cdr3_nt: TGCGCCAGCAGCTTGGCTGGGAGACAAGAGACCCAGTACTTC

d_call: TRBD1
j_call: TRBJ2-1
v_call: TRBV20-1
clone_size: few
cdr3_aa: CSARVGQGAYEQFF
cdr3_nt: TGCAGTGCTAGAGTAGGACAGGGGGCCTATGAGCAGTTCTTC

d_call: .
j_call: TRBJ1-3
v_call: TRBV5-1
clone_size: many
cdr3_aa: CASSSQTGIGNTIYF
cdr3_nt: TGCGCCAGCAGCTCCCAAACAGGGATCGGAAACACCATATATTTT

d_call: .
j_call: TRBJ2-7
v_call: TRBV11-1
clone_size: many
cdr3_aa: CASSRRRAPYEQYF
cdr3_nt: TGTGCCAGCAGCCGTCGACGGGCACCCTACGAGCAGTACTTC

d_call: .
j_call: TRBJ2-2
v_call: TRBV4-1
clone_size: .
cdr3_aa: CASSQDRGANTGELFF
cdr3_nt: TGCGCCAGCAGCCAGGATCGGGGCGCGAACACCGGGGAGCTGTTTTTT

d_call: .
j_call: TRBJ2-5
v_call: TRBV5-1
clone_size: many
cdr3_aa: CASSLGDWQETQYF
cdr3_nt: TGCGCCAGCAGCTTGGGGGACTGGCAAGAGACCCAGTACTTC

d_call: .
j_call: TRBJ2-7
v_call: TRBV7-9
clone_size: few
cdr3_aa: CASSPGPYEQYF
cdr3_nt: TGTGCCAGCAGCCCCGGGCCCTACGAGCAGTACTTC

d_call: TRBD1
j_call: TRBJ2-6
v_call: TRBV9
clone_size: .
cdr3_aa: CASSFRPGTGSGANVLTF
cdr3_nt: TGTGCCAGCAGCTTTCGTCCCGGGACAGGCTCTGGGGCCAACGTCCTGACTTTC

d_call: TRBD2
j_call: TRBJ2-5
v_call: TRBV2
clone_size: few
cdr3_aa: CASSERLAGRETQYF
cdr3_nt: TGTGCCAGCAGCGAGAGGCTAGCGGGGAGAGAGACCCAGTACTTC

d_call: TRBD2
j_call: TRBJ2-5
v_call: TRBV5-1
clone_size: few
cdr3_aa: CASSIQRGQETQYF
cdr3_nt: TGCGCCAGCAGCATACAGCGGGGCCAAGAGACCCAGTACTTC

d_call: .
j_call: TRBJ1-6
v_call: TRBV7-2
clone_size: few
cdr3_aa: CASSVNRNSPLHF
cdr3_nt: TGTGCCAGCAGCGTCAACAGAAATTCACCCCTCCACTTT

d_call: .
j_call: TRBJ2-2
v_call: TRBV27
clone_size: many
cdr3_aa: CASSFSTGELFF
cdr3_nt: TGTGCCAGCAGTTTCAGCACCGGGGAGCTGTTTTTT

d_call: .
j_call: TRBJ2-5
v_call: TRBV18
clone_size: many
cdr3_aa: CASSPRQETQYF
cdr3_nt: TGTGCCAGCTCACCTCGCCAAGAGACCCAGTACTTC

d_call: TRBD1
j_call: TRBJ2-2
v_call: TRBV2
clone_size: many
cdr3_aa: CASRDRTGGTGELFF
cdr3_nt: TGTGCCAGCAGGGATAGGACAGGGGGTACCGGGGAGCTGTTTTTT

d_call: .
j_call: TRBJ1-5
v_call: TRBV4-1
clone_size: many
cdr3_aa: CASSPIEALGNQPQHF
cdr3_nt: TGCGCCAGCAGCCCGATCGAGGCTTTGGGAAATCAGCCCCAGCATTTT

d_call: .
j_call: TRBJ1-2
v_call: TRBV4-3
clone_size: many
cdr3_aa: CASSQLQGKYGYTF
cdr3_nt: TGCGCCAGCAGCCAGCTTCAAGGAAAGTATGGCTACACCTTC

d_call: TRBD1
j_call: TRBJ1-1
v_call: TRBV11-2
clone_size: .
cdr3_aa: CASSPTGRHGNTEAFF
cdr3_nt: TGTGCCAGCAGCCCGACAGGGCGCCATGGGAACACTGAAGCTTTCTTT

d_call: TRBD1
j_call: TRBJ2-7
v_call: TRBV3-1
clone_size: many
cdr3_aa: CASSQGDRGFYEQYF
cdr3_nt: TGTGCCAGCAGCCAAGGCGACAGGGGTTTCTACGAGCAGTACTTC

d_call: .
j_call: TRBJ2-2
v_call: TRBV7-2
clone_size: .
cdr3_aa: CASILTPGVNTGELFF
cdr3_nt: TGTGCCAGCATCCTAACCCCCGGGGTGAACACCGGGGAGCTGTTTTTT

d_call: .
j_call: TRBJ2-2
v_call: TRBV4-1
clone_size: .
cdr3_aa: CASSHDTEELFF
cdr3_nt: TGCGCCAGCAGCCACGATACCGAGGAGCTGTTTTTT